Included here is one T cell receptor (beta chain) sequence, with context. Antigen: not known. The method was immunoSEQ multiplex PCR; TCRdb's version includes in-frame clones alone and lacks a portion of them. The sample includes roughly 120,000 clones, just over 85% of them seen just once. Combined were second doses at about 4 or about 12 weeks. The data stem from a study of T cell responses to AZD1222 COVID-19 vaccine. Study findings and constraints: Recipients of two AZD1222 doses showed rising Spike-specific TCR breadth and depth. Spike-spanning, vaccine-associated CD4 TCRs were dominant at 160-218 and 743-854.

CDR1 SGHRS and CDR2 YFSETQ come from the germline V gene. The CDR3 has 14 amino acids. V was trimmed by 0 bases and J by 3 bases, leaving 9 bases between them. The sequence was collected from an adult who received the AZD1222 COVID-19 vaccine. The chain carries TRBV5-1 and TRBJ1-2; possibly TRBD1 for D (5 bases). The material sequenced was peripheral blood, taken 28 days after the second AZD1222 dose. CDR3 coding DNA: TGCGCCAGCAGCTTGGTCGGGGCGGACTATGGCTACACCTTC. The encoded protein is CASSLVGADYGYTF.